The T cell receptor (beta chain) described here comes from a study of response to subunit inactivated influenza vaccine. Broader study findings: It was suggested by the authors that few new T cells are recruited by each seasonal influenza vaccination.

TCRdb fed the RT-PCR reads into MiXCR, producing one record per CDR3 protein. The sample consists of about 650,000 distinct CDR3 sequences, around 15% of them appearing once. About this clonotype itself: What it recognizes is unknown.

Germline V gene sequence: CDR1 DFQATT, CDR2 SNEGSKA (reference sequence). This CDR3 has 13 amino acids. This receptor was taken from a man aged 45 to 65 who received an inactivated influenza vaccine. The rearrangement links TRBV20-1 to TRBJ2-3, with a tentative D call TRBD2 (5 bases). This specimen was PBMCs from blood, taken less than 15 days before vaccination. CDR3 amino acids: CRGLPAATDTQYF. CDR3 nucleotide sequence: TGCAGAGGTTTGCCAGCGGCCACAGATACGCAGTATTTT.